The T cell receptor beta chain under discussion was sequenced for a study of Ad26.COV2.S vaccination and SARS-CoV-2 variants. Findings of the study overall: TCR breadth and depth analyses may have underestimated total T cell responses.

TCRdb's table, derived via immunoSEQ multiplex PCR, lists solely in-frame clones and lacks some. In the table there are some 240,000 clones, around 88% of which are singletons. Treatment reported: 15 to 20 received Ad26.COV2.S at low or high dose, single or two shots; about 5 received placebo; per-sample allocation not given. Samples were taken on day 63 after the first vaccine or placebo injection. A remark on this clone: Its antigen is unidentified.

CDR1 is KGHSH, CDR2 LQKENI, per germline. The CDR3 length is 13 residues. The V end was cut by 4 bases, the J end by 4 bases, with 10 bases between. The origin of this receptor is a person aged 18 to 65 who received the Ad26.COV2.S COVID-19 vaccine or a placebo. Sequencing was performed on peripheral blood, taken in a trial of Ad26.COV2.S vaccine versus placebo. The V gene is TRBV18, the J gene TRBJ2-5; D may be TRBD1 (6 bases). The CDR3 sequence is CASSRGRGETQYF. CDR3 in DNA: TGTGCCAGCTCACGCGGCAGGGGAGAGACCCAGTACTTC.